The entry below gives a single T cell receptor beta chain sequence along with its context. This sample is drawn from a study of metastatic and nonmetastatic thyroid tumors. Study background: The comparison covered peripheral blood and tumor or nodule tissue in malignant and benign thyroid patients.

Thyroid surgery was performed in patients who had received no treatment beforehand. TCRdb ran MiXCR on the PCR reads. The table has roughly 34,000 clones, approximately 15% seen once. The V and J ends lost 4 bases and 5 bases, in that order; junction bases with no gene match: 17. This CDR3 contains 18 residues. Germline values: CDR1 DFQATT, CDR2 SNEGSKA (reference sequence). The J gene is TRBJ2-3, the V gene TRBV20-1, with 11 positions matching TRBD2. The sample taken for sequencing was blood. The sequence derives from a male donor with papillary thyroid cancer or a benign thyroid nodule (not recorded which). Some clones in this sample may be carry-over from other donors' samples. The CDR3: CSANRLAGRIQGGDTQYF. CDR3 nucleotide sequence: TGCAGTGCTAATAGACTAGCGGGAAGAATCCAAGGGGGAGATACGCAGTATTTT.